The 16 T cell receptor beta chains reported below all come from one sample, sequenced in a study of PD-1 blockade in classical Hodgkin lymphoma. Exposure to brentuximab vedotin varied, and each patient had relapsed following autologous stem cell transplantation. Measured with immunoSEQ multiplex PCR; TCRdb has only the in-frame clones, and not every one. This repertoire shows nearly 60,000 clones, more than 85% found once; its top ten account for less than 11%. The sample was peripheral blood mononuclear cells (PBMCs), taken before the second cycle of nivolumab. The receptor source for this set is a human donor with classical Hodgkin lymphoma.

V is TRBV11-2 and J is TRBJ2-7; TRBD2 matches 11 bases. V was clipped by 4 bases and J by 7 bases; unmatched bases: 9. The CDR3 runs 15 residues. The germline gives CDR1 SGHAT, CDR2 FQNNGV. In DNA form, the CDR3 reads TGTGCCAGCAGCTCCGGTCTAGCGGGAGGAGGTGAGCAGTACTTC. Residues: CASSSGLAGGGEQYF.

The chain couples TRBV2 to TRBJ2-2, with 8 bases lining up with TRBD1. This CDR3 contains 15 residues. V was pared by 8 bases and J by 2 bases, with 7 bases of the junction left unmatched. CDR1 and CDR2 (germline): SNHLY, FYNNEI. CDR3 region: CASDWGQANTGELFF. CDR3 DNA sequence: TGTGCCAGCGATTGGGGACAGGCCAACACCGGGGAGCTGTTTTTT.

CDR3 DNA sequence: TGTGCCAGCAGAGTTGGATCGGGCAATGAGCAGTTCTTC. This sequence encodes CASRVGSGNEQFF. The rearrangement links TRBV7-9 to TRBJ2-1; D is undetermined. Germline lookup yields CDR1 SEHNR and CDR2 FQNEAQ (reference sequence). The CDR3 totals 13 residues. With 6 bases removed from V and 6 bases from J, the gap between germline ends came to 12 bases.

As to this clone: Without the conserved terminal phenylalanine or tryptophan, this CDR3 likely stems from a read error. It is unclear where the CDR3 begins or ends on the DNA, so no DNA is shown, and the CDR3 is as TCRdb lists it. The rearrangement joins TRBV30 to TRBJ2-7; the listed D gene, TRBD2, was not tested against the DNA. The CDR3 adds up to 12 amino acids, both ends counted. Germline V gene data show CDR1 as GTSNPN and CDR2 as SVGIG (reference sequence). The CDR3 loop is CAWSDRRTGEKS.

The chain combines TRBV9 with TRBJ1-1; perhaps TRBD1 as D (5 bases). V was shortened by 4 bases and J by 1 base, with 8 bases between the two germline ends. The CDR3 extends over 13 amino acids. CDR1 is SGDLS, CDR2 YYNGEE, per germline. CDR3 region: CASSYQGNTEAFF. In nucleotides, the CDR3 is TGTGCCAGCAGCTATCAGGGGAACACTGAAGCTTTCTTT. Supplemented by reference TRBV9 and TRBJ1-1, the full variable domain reads DSGVTQTPKHLITATGQRVTLRCSPRSGDLSVYWYQQSLDQGLQFLIQYYNGEERAKGNILERFSAQQFPDLHSELNLSSLELGDSALYFCASSYQGNTEAFFGQGTRLTVV.

The chain carries TRBV19 and TRBJ1-2; D not resolved. CDR3 length: 14 amino acids. V dropped 3 bases and J dropped 2 bases, with 10 bases sitting between them. Germline V gene data show CDR1 as LNHDA and CDR2 as SQIVND (reference sequence). The CDR3 protein is CASSIFQENYGYTF. Here the CDR3 DNA reads TGTGCCAGTAGTATCTTCCAGGAGAACTATGGCTACACCTTC. The whole variable domain, remainder taken from reference TRBV19 and TRBJ1-2, is DGGITQSPKYLFRKEGQNVTLSCEQNLNHDAMYWYRQDPGQGLRLIYYSQIVNDFQKGDIAEGYSVSREKKESFPLTVTSAQKNPTAFYLCASSIFQENYGYTFGSGTRLTVV.

The chain links TRBV4-3 to TRBJ2-2; perhaps TRBD2 as D (6 bases). The V gene's germline CDR1 is LGHNA and CDR2 YSLEER. The CDR3 runs 16 residues. The germline V and J ends were trimmed by 0 bases and 5 bases, with 13 bases remaining between them. For the CDR3, the DNA is TGCGCCAGCAGCCAAGATAGGGGACTTGCGACCGGGGAGCTGTTTTTT. This codes for CASSQDRGLATGELFF.

The chain couples TRBV19 to TRBJ2-2; D is undetermined. The germline V gene encodes CDR1 LNHDA and CDR2 SQIVND (reference sequence). There are 14 residues in the CDR3. V was trimmed by 5 bases and J by 3 bases, leaving 10 bases between them. CDR3 in amino acids: CASSLRVHTGELFF. CDR3 nucleotide sequence: TGTGCCAGTAGTCTTCGGGTACACACCGGGGAGCTGTTTTTT.

V is TRBV7-7 and J is TRBJ2-5, with 8 bases identical to TRBD2. Germline V gives CDR1 SSHAT, CDR2 FNYEAQ (reference sequence). The CDR3 is 14 residues long. Trimming removed 5 bases from V and 3 bases from J; junction bases left unmatched: 5. As DNA, the CDR3 is TGTGCCAGCAGCGCGACTAGCGTGGAAGAGACCCAGTACTTC. It specifies CASSATSVEETQYF.

This chain joins TRBV28 and TRBJ2-7; unclear D gene. V was shortened by 5 bases and J by 5 bases, with 10 bases between the two germline ends. CDR3 length: 12 residues. Germline CDR1 MDHEN, CDR2 SYDVKM. The CDR3 region is CASSPPSHEQYF. CDR3 DNA: TGTGCCAGCAGTCCTCCGTCCCACGAGCAGTACTTC.

The gene calls are TRBV7-2 and TRBJ1-1; D ambiguous. This CDR3 comprises 13 residues. V gave up 5 bases and J gave up 2 bases, with 9 bases separating them. Germline loops: CDR1 SGHTA, CDR2 FQGNSA. The CDR3 coding sequence is TGTGCCAGCAGCCCCGGCCCCAACACTGAAGCTTTCTTT. Amino acid sequence: CASSPGPNTEAFF.

The chain combines TRBV7-9 with TRBJ2-1, with 12 positions matching TRBD2. CDR3 length: 16 amino acids. Germline V gene sequence: CDR1 SEHNR, CDR2 FQNEAQ (reference sequence). With 5 bases clipped from V and 3 bases from J, the junction kept 5 bases outside the gene matches. CDR3 nucleotides: TGTGCCAGCAGCACCGGACTAGCGGGATTCTACAATGAGCAGTTCTTC. Translating gives CASSTGLAGFYNEQFF.

The chain employs TRBV2 and TRBJ2-7; tentatively, D is TRBD2 (5 bases). CDR1 is SNHLY, CDR2 FYNNEI, per germline. The CDR3 loop spans 18 amino acids. Trimming stripped 0 bases from V and 4 bases from J, with 22 bases between. CDR3 residues: CASSEARVLRGETYEQYF. The CDR3 DNA follows: TGTGCCAGCAGTGAAGCCAGAGTCCTCCGGGGAGAGACTTACGAGCAGTACTTC.

This clone has only one observation. V is TRBV4-1 and J is TRBJ2-7, with 10 bases lining up with TRBD1. The V and J ends lost 0 bases and 3 bases, in that order; junction bases with no gene match: 2. CDR3 length: 15 residues. CDR1 is MGHRA and CDR2 is YSYEKL in the germline V gene. The CDR3 is CASSQEDRGYYEQYF. The CDR3 DNA reads TGCGCCAGCAGCCAAGAGGACAGGGGGTACTACGAGCAGTACTTC.

The V call is TRBV6-5, the J call TRBJ2-2; D unclear. The CDR3 is 11 residues long. Germline V gene data show CDR1 as MNHEY and CDR2 as SVGAGI. The germline V and J ends were trimmed by 5 bases and 7 bases, with 5 bases remaining between them. CDR3: CASSIDGELFF. In DNA, the CDR3 is TGTGCCAGCAGTATTGACGGGGAGCTGTTTTTT.

The chain employs TRBV9 and TRBJ2-1; 7 nucleotides match TRBD1. The germline V gene has CDR1 SGDLS and CDR2 YYNGEE. This CDR3 comprises 15 residues. The junction had 6 bases not matched to a gene; V was cut back by 1 base and J by 5 bases. In nucleotides, the CDR3 is TGTGCCAGCAGCGTAATCGGGACAGACAACAATGAGCAGTTCTTC. Translation gives CASSVIGTDNNEQFF.